This T cell receptor (beta chain) was sequenced for a study of blood T cell repertoires in COVID-19. Across the whole study: The analysed material was cDNA or gDNA that came from T cells, B-cell-depleted T cells, or PBMCs.

In the original processing: Estimated nucleated cell counts came from reference gene primer amplification. Some clones are missing from TCRdb's copy, which holds only in-frame ones; the method was immunoSEQ multiplex PCR. That table supplies the V and J calls and clone size; D and trimming were determined from the DNA. The sample carries 230,000 or so clones, roughly nine tenths recorded once. The germline V gene encodes CDR1 SEHNR and CDR2 FQNEAQ (reference sequence). The CDR3 consists of 14 residues. With 1 base removed from V and 0 bases from J, the gap between germline ends came to 6 bases. This sequence originates from a woman in her thirties or forties who had recovered from COVID-19. The chain links TRBV7-9 to TRBJ1-1; no clear D gene. The sample consisted of peripheral blood. The CDR3 bases are TGTGCCAGCAGCTTAGGAGGAGTGAACACTGAAGCTTTCTTT. Translated, it gives CASSLGGVNTEAFF.